Below, 10 T cell receptor beta chains from the same sample are listed, as sequenced in a study of T cells in Graves' hyperthyroidism and ophthalmopathy. There were TCR beta CDR3 regions amplified from RNA transcripts. The TCR CDR3 was amplified in a first-round RT-PCR using the HTBI primer set. TCRdb called the multiplex PCR reads again in MiXCR, with one record for every CDR3 protein. The data show about 600,000 distinct CDR3 sequences, approximately 15% seen once. Sequenced: blood. The receptors originated from a woman in her forties or fifties with Graves' ophthalmopathy.

At least ten counts were recorded for this clonotype. V is TRBV28 and J is TRBJ2-5; D gene unclear. The length of the CDR3 is 14 residues. Germline V gene lookup returns CDR1 MDHEN and CDR2 SYDVKM. V gave up 8 bases and J gave up 1 base, with 14 bases separating them. For the CDR3, the DNA is TGTGCCAGCTTAAGCGACACAACCCAAGAGACCCAGTACTTC. It encodes CASLSDTTQETQYF.

This clonotype was counted at least ten times. The chain combines TRBV5-1 with TRBJ1-1; a weak D match, TRBD1 (5 bases). The CDR3 covers 15 residues. Germline V gives CDR1 SGHRS, CDR2 YFSETQ. V was pared by 2 bases and J by 1 base, with 12 bases between. This chain's CDR3 is CASSFPGVGNTEAFF. CDR3 nucleotide sequence: TGCGCCAGCAGCTTTCCGGGGGTGGGGAACACTGAAGCTTTCTTT.

The sample holds many counts of this clonotype. CDR3 sequence (DNA): TGTGCCTGGAGTGTCTTACGACTCTACGAGCAGTACTTC. The encoded protein is CAWSVLRLYEQYF. The gene calls are TRBV30 and TRBJ2-7; D gene unclear. Germline CDR1 and CDR2: GTSNPN and SVGIG (reference sequence). This CDR3 is 13 amino acids long. Trimming took off 0 bases at V and 3 bases at J, with 9 bases between the two ends.

At least ten counts were recorded for this clonotype. The rearrangement links TRBV12-3 or TRBV12-4 to TRBJ2-1; 12 nucleotides align to TRBD2. CDR3 length equals 14 residues. V lost 10 bases and J lost 7; bases outside the gene matches: 8. The CDR3 reads CATQLAGGFNEQFF. CDR3 sequence (DNA): TGTGCCACCCAACTAGCGGGAGGCTTTAATGAGCAGTTCTTC.

This clonotype appeared many times. CDR3 nucleotide sequence: TGTGCCAGCAGTTTTTTGGGGAACTACGAGCAGTACTTC. Its protein is CASSFLGNYEQYF. This rearrangement joins TRBV12-3 or TRBV12-4 to TRBJ2-7; D is ambiguous. This CDR3 is built from 13 residues. V dropped 3 bases and J dropped 3 bases, with 9 bases sitting between them.

Ten or more counts support this clonotype. This chain links TRBV27 with TRBJ1-1; TRBD1 matches 8 bases. This CDR3 spans 15 amino acids. V dropped 4 bases and J dropped 1; count of bases not matched to a gene: 5. The germline V gene has CDR1 MNHEY and CDR2 SMNVEV (reference sequence). The CDR3 sequence is CASSYNRGTNTEAFF. The CDR3, as DNA: TGTGCCAGCAGTTATAACAGGGGGACGAACACTGAAGCTTTCTTT.

This clonotype was observed a few times. The rearrangement links TRBV5-4 to TRBJ2-7; TRBD2 matches 11 bases. The CDR3 is 17 amino acids. V was pared by 4 bases and J by 0 bases, with 9 bases of the junction left unmatched. From germline, CDR1 is SGHNT and CDR2 YYREEE (reference sequence). The CDR3 here is CASSPLAGGSTSYEQYF. The CDR3 nucleotides are TGTGCCAGCAGCCCCCTAGCGGGAGGCTCAACCTCCTACGAGCAGTACTTC.

This clonotype was seen repeatedly, ten times or more. V and J are TRBV28 and TRBJ1-1, with D perhaps matching TRBD1 (5 bases). Trimming took 3 bases from V and 1 from J, leaving 27 bases between them. Germline V gives CDR1 MDHEN, CDR2 SYDVKM. CDR3 size: 20 residues. The CDR3: CASSFFLPSTREGRNTEAFF. DNA of the CDR3: TGTGCCAGCAGTTTCTTCCTACCCAGCACGCGCGAGGGGCGGAACACTGAAGCTTTCTTT.

This clonotype was picked up a small number of times. This sequence joins TRBV10-3 and TRBJ2-1, with TRBD2 matching 16 bases. The CDR3 runs 18 residues. V lost 5 bases to trimming and J lost 1 base; unmatched junction nucleotides: 5. Per the germline V gene, CDR1 is ENHRY and CDR2 is SYGVKD. The DNA of the CDR3 is TGTGCCATCAGTCTAGGGACTAGCGGGAGGGCATCCTACAATGAGCAGTTCTTC. Translated, it gives CAISLGTSGRASYNEQFF.

In this sample, this clonotype turned up many times. V is TRBV30 and J is TRBJ2-1; D uncertain. The CDR3 runs to 14 residues. Deletions cut 2 bases from V and 2 bases from J, with 10 bases between. From germline, CDR1 is GTSNPN and CDR2 SVGIG (reference sequence). The CDR3 DNA reads as TGTGCCTGGAGTATGGCGGCCGCCTACAATGAGCAGTTCTTC. This encodes CAWSMAAAYNEQFF.